The rows below give T cell receptor beta chains drawn from one sample of a study of blood T cell repertoires in COVID-19. Repertoires were generated with immunoSEQ multiplex PCR, while TCRdb's copy carries only in-frame clones and drops some. Of about 140,000 clones listed, about 86% are singletons. The sequencing sample was made of peripheral blood. These receptors came from a woman aged 60 to 75 with acute or convalescent COVID-19. The CDR3 runs from the conserved cysteine through the conserved F or W. D genes are given only for firm matches. Clone size is given for some rows only: seen once, a few or many times, or a class if the clone is expanded.

v_call	clone_size	d_call	j_call	cdr3_nt	cdr3_aa
TRBV10-3	NA	TRBD1	TRBJ2-7	TGTGCCATCAGTGGGACAGGGAGCCAACTCTACGAGCAGTACTTC	CAISGTGSQLYEQYF
TRBV4-1	NA	NA	TRBJ1-2	TGCGCCAGCAGCCAAGTTGCAGGATATTCTATCGGCTACACCTTC	CASSQVAGYSIGYTF
TRBV4-2	NA	NA	TRBJ2-7	TGTGCCAGCAGCCAAGGGGACACCTACGAGCAGTACTTC	CASSQGDTYEQYF
TRBV7-9	NA	NA	TRBJ2-5	TGTGCCAGCAGCTCCGACTCCTTCCAAGAGACCCAGTACTTC	CASSSDSFQETQYF
TRBV5-1	NA	NA	TRBJ2-1	TGCGCCAGCAGCTCCCCCGCGGACTCCTACAATGAGCAGTTCTTC	CASSSPADSYNEQFF
TRBV28	NA	TRBD1	TRBJ1-2	TGTGCCAGCACCCCGGGACAGGGGTATGGCTACACCTTC	CASTPGQGYGYTF
TRBV28	NA	TRBD1	TRBJ2-7	TGTGCCAGCAGCCCCTCCCTCGGGACAGGGAACAACTACGAGCAGTACTTC	CASSPSLGTGNNYEQYF
TRBV19	NA	TRBD2	TRBJ2-1	TGTGCCAGTAAACCCGCGGGGGGGCAAGGTGAGCAGTTCTTC	CASKPAGGQGEQFF
TRBV9	NA	NA	TRBJ1-1	TGTGCCAGCAGCGTAGAGGTTTACCCCCCGAGGAGCACTGAAGCTTTCTTT	CASSVEVYPPRSTEAFF
TRBV5-1	NA	TRBD1	TRBJ2-4	TGCGCCAGCAGCCCCCAGGGGACAGGAGGTAGAATAGCCAAAAACATTCAGTACTTC	CASSPQGTGGRIAKNIQYF
TRBV5-1	NA	NA	TRBJ1-6	TGCGCCAGCAGCCGGACCGGGGATGAGGCCCGCAATTCACCCCTCCACTTT	CASSRTGDEARNSPLHF
TRBV28	NA	TRBD1	TRBJ1-1	TGTGCCAGCAGTTTAGAGACAGGGTTGCGCACTGAAGCTTTCTTT	CASSLETGLRTEAFF
TRBV5-6	NA	NA	TRBJ1-5	TGTGCCAGCAGTAACACCCCGGGAGGCAATCAGCCCCAGCATTTT	CASSNTPGGNQPQHF
TRBV6-6	NA	NA	TRBJ1-6	TGTGCCAGCAGTTACCGGTCACCCCTCCACTTT	CASSYRSPLHF
TRBV6-6	NA	TRBD1	TRBJ1-6	TGTGCCAGCAGCGACAGGGCCATGGGACGAAATTCACCCCTCCACTTT	CASSDRAMGRNSPLHF
TRBV7-8	few	NA	TRBJ2-5	TGTGCCAGCAGCTTAACTGAGGACAACCTTCGGGAGACCCAGTACTTC	CASSLTEDNLRETQYF
TRBV19	NA	NA	TRBJ2-7	TGTGCCAGTAGTACGACCGGGGCCTACGAGCAGTACTTC	CASSTTGAYEQYF
TRBV12-5	NA	NA	TRBJ2-7	TGTGCTAGTGGTTTGAACTCCAGGGCTGCCTACGAGCAGTACTTC	CASGLNSRAAYEQYF
TRBV27	NA	NA	TRBJ2-7	TGTGCCAGCAGTGCCCATTGGCAGGGGACCTACGAGCAGTACTTC	CASSAHWQGTYEQYF
TRBV19	NA	TRBD1	TRBJ1-1	TGTGCCAGTAGTACCCGGGACAGTGCATTCATGAACACTGAAGCTTTCTTT	CASSTRDSAFMNTEAFF
TRBV2	once	TRBD2	TRBJ2-5	TGTGCCAGCAGTGGGGGTTTTGCGGGGGAAGAGACCCAGTACTTC	CASSGGFAGEETQYF
TRBV4-2	NA	NA	TRBJ2-1	TGTGCCAGCAGCCGAGGGACTGGGCGAGCGGCTGAGCAGTTCTTC	CASSRGTGRAAEQFF
TRBV27	NA	TRBD2	TRBJ2-2	TGTGCCAGCAGCCCCGGGGGGGGGTACACCGGGGAGCTGTTTTTT	CASSPGGGYTGELFF
TRBV4-3	once	NA	TRBJ1-4	TGCGCCAGCAGCCAAGGGCAAGGGGGACGGGAAAAACTGTTTTTT	CASSQGQGGREKLFF
TRBV19	NA	NA	TRBJ1-2	TGTGCCAGTAGTATACAGACAGGCTATGGCTACACCTTC	CASSIQTGYGYTF
TRBV12-5	NA	NA	TRBJ2-5	TGTGCTAGTGGTTTGCTCCAGGGGTCCCAGTACTTC	CASGLLQGSQYF
TRBV9	NA	NA	TRBJ1-3	TGTGCCAGCAGTAAAACAGGGAACTCTGGAAACACCATATATTTT	CASSKTGNSGNTIYF